This TCR beta chain stems from a study of T cell changes during pregnancy in multiple sclerosis. Trimming left V 0 bases short and J 3 bases short, with 7 bases between. The germline gives CDR1 SGHDT, CDR2 YYEEEE. The length of the CDR3 is 14 residues. The data were produced by immunoSEQ multiplex PCR, yet TCRdb's version contains in-frame clones alone and is incomplete. The sample contains 30,000 to 40,000 clones, around 90% of which appear only once. The sample consisted of CD8+ T cells from peripheral blood mononuclear cells, taken in the third trimester of pregnancy. V gene TRBV5-6 combines with J gene TRBJ1-5; D gene uncertain. This receptor was identified in a female donor with multiple sclerosis, enrolled in a pregnancy study. The CDR3 nucleotides are TGTGCCAGCAGCTTGGGCGAGCCCAATCAGCCCCAGCATTTT. The encoded protein is CASSLGEPNQPQHF.